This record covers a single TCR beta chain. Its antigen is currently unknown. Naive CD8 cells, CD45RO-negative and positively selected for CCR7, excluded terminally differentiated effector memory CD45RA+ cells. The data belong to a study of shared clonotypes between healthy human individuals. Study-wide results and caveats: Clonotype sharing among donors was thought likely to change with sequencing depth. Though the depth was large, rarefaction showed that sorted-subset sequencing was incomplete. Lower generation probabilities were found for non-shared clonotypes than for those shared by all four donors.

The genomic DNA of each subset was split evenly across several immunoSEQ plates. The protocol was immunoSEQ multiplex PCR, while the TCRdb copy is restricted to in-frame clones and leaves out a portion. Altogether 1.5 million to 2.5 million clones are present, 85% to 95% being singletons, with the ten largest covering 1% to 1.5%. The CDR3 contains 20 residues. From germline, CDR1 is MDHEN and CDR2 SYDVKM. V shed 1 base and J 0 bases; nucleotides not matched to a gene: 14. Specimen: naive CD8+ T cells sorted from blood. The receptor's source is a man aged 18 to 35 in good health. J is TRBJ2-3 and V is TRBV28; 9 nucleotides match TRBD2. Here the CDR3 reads CASSLFRTVSSGVSTDTQYF. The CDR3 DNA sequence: TGTGCCAGCAGTTTATTCCGTACAGTATCTAGCGGGGTCAGCACAGATACGCAGTATTTT.